There are many counts of the clone carrying this TCR beta chain. What it recognizes is unknown. In TCRdb, the RT-PCR reads were re-called with MiXCR into one record per CDR3 protein. This repertoire shows 500,000 to 750,000 distinct CDR3 sequences, 12% to 15% found once; its top ten account for more than 9.5%. These data belong to a study of response to subunit inactivated influenza vaccine. Findings and limits, study-wide: T cells newly recruited by each seasonal influenza vaccination are few, the authors suggested.

This CDR3 is built from 15 residues. V gave up 2 bases and J gave up 4 bases, with 15 bases separating them. Germline values: CDR1 SGHRS, CDR2 YFSETQ. This specimen consisted of PBMCs from blood, obtained approximately 13 days after vaccination. The receptor was derived from a man over 45 who received an inactivated influenza vaccine. The chain has TRBV5-1 and TRBJ2-5, with D tentatively TRBD1 or TRBD2 (5 bases each). This CDR3 reads CASSFGTVRTETQYF. CDR3 DNA sequence: TGCGCCAGCAGCTTCGGGACCGTACGTACAGAGACCCAGTACTTC.